The 27 T cell receptor beta chains listed next were all sequenced from one sample in a study of early T cells in non-severe SARS-CoV-2 infection. TCRdb redid the calling of the 5' RACE reads with MiXCR, one entry per CDR3 protein. The sample lists some 81,000 distinct CDR3 sequences; around 17% were seen once. Sample: whole blood. Every receptor here comes from an adult who was a healthcare worker with PCR-confirmed SARS-CoV-2 infection or an uninfected control (not recorded which).

This clonotype was recorded at least ten times. The chain joins TRBV7-3 to TRBJ2-2; D unclear. V was clipped by 5 bases and J by 0 bases, with 4 bases between them. The CDR3 is 13 amino acids. Germline V gives CDR1 SGHTA, CDR2 FQGTGA. CDR3 in DNA: TGTGCCAGCAGCACCCCGAACACCGGGGAGCTGTTTTTT. Its protein is CASSTPNTGELFF.

This clonotype was detected a few times. The chain carries TRBV4-1 and TRBJ1-1; weak D call: TRBD1 (5 bases). The CDR3 covers 15 residues. Between the trimmed V and J ends, which lost 3 bases and 5 bases, there was a span of 16 bases. Germline assignment: CDR1 MGHRA and CDR2 YSYEKL. The CDR3 region has the DNA TGCGCCAGCAGCCAGGCCGTTATGGGGGGTACTGAAGCTTTCTTT. Protein sequence: CASSQAVMGGTEAFF.

V usage is TRBV14 and J usage is TRBJ2-1; 7 bases match TRBD2. V was pared by 4 bases and J by 8 bases, with 11 bases of the junction left unmatched. This CDR3 has 15 residues. Looked up from germline, CDR1 is SGHDN and CDR2 is FVKESK. This chain's CDR3 is CASSLGTTFRDEQFF. Written as DNA, the CDR3 is TGTGCCAGCAGCCTGGGGACTACCTTTCGCGATGAGCAGTTCTTC. Based on the CDR3 plus reference TRBV14 and TRBJ2-1, the full variable domain is EAGVTQFPSHSVIEKGQTVTLRCDPISGHDNLYWYRRVMGKEIKFLLHFVKESKQDESGMPNNRFLAERTGGTYSTLKVQPAELEDSGVYFCASSLGTTFRDEQFFGPGTRLTVL.

CDR3: CSARDRGYNSPLHF. CDR3 in DNA: TGCAGTGCTAGAGATCGGGGTTATAATTCACCCCTCCACTTT. This chain joins TRBV20-1 and TRBJ1-6, with D hard to call. The germline V gene has CDR1 DFQATT and CDR2 SNEGSKA (reference sequence). The V and J ends lost 0 bases and 4 bases respectively, with 7 bases between them. This CDR3 is built from 14 residues.

The chain carries TRBV9 and TRBJ2-1, with 9 positions matching TRBD1. The CDR3 contains 14 residues. The trim removed 3 bases at V and 3 bases at J, leaving 1 base unmatched. CDR1 and CDR2 from the germline V gene are SGDLS and YYNGEE. The CDR3: CASSGTGVYNEQFF. CDR3 DNA: TGTGCCAGCAGCGGGACAGGGGTCTACAATGAGCAGTTCTTC. Full variable domain (outside the CDR3, taken from reference TRBV9 and TRBJ2-1): DSGVTQTPKHLITATGQRVTLRCSPRSGDLSVYWYQQSLDQGLQFLIQYYNGEERAKGNILERFSAQQFPDLHSELNLSSLELGDSALYFCASSGTGVYNEQFFGPGTRLTVL.

The table lists this clonotype with a few counts. This chain joins TRBV20-1 and TRBJ1-6; 9 positions match TRBD1. CDR1 DFQATT and CDR2 SNEGSKA come from the germline V gene (reference sequence). There are 15 residues in the CDR3. With 1 base clipped from V and 5 bases from J, the junction kept 3 bases outside the gene matches. In nucleotides, the CDR3 is TGCAGTGCTAGAGCCTGGACAGGGGATAATTCACCCCTCCACTTT. This sequence encodes CSARAWTGDNSPLHF.

This clonotype occurred many times. CDR3 region: CASSLEPSPPSNGYTF. The CDR3 DNA reads as TGTGCCAGCAGTCTCGAACCCAGTCCCCCTTCTAATGGCTACACCTTC. The rearrangement joins TRBV5-4 to TRBJ1-2; D is ambiguous. The CDR3 has 16 amino acids. V was trimmed by 5 bases and J by 6 bases, leaving 23 bases between them. The V gene's germline CDR1 is SGHNT and CDR2 YYREEE (reference sequence).

J is TRBJ2-1 and V is TRBV12-3 or TRBV12-4, with D tentatively TRBD2 (5 bases). V lost 6 bases to trimming and J lost 8 bases, with 17 bases between them. The CDR3 has 14 amino acids. CDR3 region: CASSTLESADEQFF. DNA of the CDR3: TGTGCCAGCAGCACACTAGAAAGTGCCGATGAGCAGTTCTTC.

This clonotype was found a few times. J is TRBJ2-3 and V is TRBV10-3; D is perhaps TRBD1 (6 bases). The CDR3 has 12 amino acids. Trimming stripped 6 bases from V and 4 bases from J, with 8 bases between. Per the germline V gene, CDR1 is ENHRY and CDR2 is SYGVKD. The CDR3 coding sequence is TGTGCCATCAGCCCAGGGGCAGATACGCAGTATTTT. Translating gives CAISPGADTQYF.

This clonotype was observed a single time. V usage is TRBV29-1 and J usage is TRBJ2-3, with 8 bases identical to TRBD2. V shed 3 bases, J shed 6 bases, and the junction held 5 bases outside the gene matches. CDR1 SQVTM and CDR2 ANQGSEA come from the germline V gene. This CDR3 has 13 amino acids. CDR3 residues: CSVDMTSVDTQYF. As DNA, the CDR3 is TGCAGCGTTGACATGACTAGCGTGGATACGCAGTATTTT.

This clonotype was found a few times. The chain combines TRBV5-6 with TRBJ1-2, with 7 bases fitting TRBD1. Germline V CDR1 and CDR2: SGHDT, YYEEEE. V gave up 3 bases and J gave up 3 bases; unmatched junction bases: 17. There are 18 residues in the CDR3. The CDR3: CASSSRLLDRFTYYGYTF. Here the CDR3 DNA reads TGTGCCAGCAGCTCCCGACTCTTGGACAGGTTCACTTACTATGGCTACACCTTC.

This clonotype turned up a few times. This sequence joins TRBV3-1 and TRBJ1-2, with 11 bases identical to TRBD1. The germline V gene encodes CDR1 LGHDT and CDR2 YNNKEL (reference sequence). Trimming removed 3 bases from V and 8 bases from J; junction bases left unmatched: 29. The CDR3 spans 22 residues. For the CDR3, the DNA is TGTGCCAGCAGCCATTTGGTTATTAGACGGTCGGACAGGGGGCATTTTTCCCCGGGCTACACCTTC. Translation: CASSHLVIRRSDRGHFSPGYTF.

CDR3 bases: TGCGCCAGCAGACGAGGGTCCGGGACGGGTGAGCAGTTCTTC. As protein: CASRRGSGTGEQFF. This chain uses TRBV4-1 with TRBJ2-1; D assignment may be TRBD1 or TRBD2 (5 bases each). The V gene's germline CDR1 is MGHRA and CDR2 YSYEKL. The CDR3 runs to 14 residues. Between the trimmed V and J ends, which lost 6 bases and 9 bases, there was a span of 18 bases.

This chain links TRBV27 with TRBJ2-3; tentative D call: TRBD1 (5 bases). Trimming removed 5 bases at V and 2 bases at J, with 11 bases between. CDR1 is MNHEY, CDR2 SMNVEV, per germline (reference sequence). This CDR3 is 14 amino acids long. This CDR3 reads CASSPQGITDTQYF. The CDR3, as DNA: TGTGCCAGCAGTCCCCAGGGTATCACAGATACGCAGTATTTT.

The chain links TRBV7-9 to TRBJ2-2; D might be TRBD2 (6 bases). V was clipped by 4 bases and J by 5 bases, with 17 bases between them. The germline V gene encodes CDR1 SEHNR and CDR2 FQNEAQ (reference sequence). The CDR3 is 16 amino acids. CDR3 loop: CASSSGWREETGELFF. The CDR3 DNA follows: TGTGCCAGCAGCTCTGGCTGGCGGGAAGAAACCGGGGAGCTGTTTTTT.

V is TRBV4-1 and J is TRBJ2-3; 9 nucleotides agree with TRBD2. From germline, CDR1 is MGHRA and CDR2 YSYEKL. This CDR3 has 17 residues. Trimming cost V 2 bases and J 4 bases; bases outside gene matches: 10. Written as DNA, the CDR3 is TGCGCCAGCAGCCAATCCCCGCCAGCGGGGGGTTCAGATACGCAGTATTTT. It encodes CASSQSPPAGGSDTQYF.

V is TRBV12-3 or TRBV12-4 and J is TRBJ2-4; D gene unclear. The CDR3 consists of 15 residues. V dropped 2 bases and J dropped 1 base, with 9 bases sitting between them. CDR3 sequence (DNA): TGTGCCAGCAGTTTAAGTGGGCGGGCCAAAAACATTCAGTACTTC. Its translation: CASSLSGRAKNIQYF.

The rearrangement joins TRBV4-2 to TRBJ2-5, with D unresolved. The germline gives CDR1 LGHNA, CDR2 YNFKEQ. CDR3 length equals 13 residues. The ends were cut back, 6 bases at V and 5 bases at J, with 13 bases in the middle. CDR3 loop: CASSPDPTETQYF. The CDR3 DNA follows: TGTGCCAGCAGTCCCGACCCCACGGAGACCCAGTACTTC.

This sequence joins TRBV28 and TRBJ1-5, with D possibly being TRBD1 (5 bases). Per the germline V gene, CDR1 is MDHEN and CDR2 is SYDVKM. The CDR3 has 14 amino acids. Between the trimmed V and J ends, which lost 7 bases and 4 bases, there was a span of 14 bases. In DNA, the CDR3 is TGTGCCAGCAAAACGGGGGGAAGGAATCAGCCCCAGCATTTT. Amino acid sequence: CASKTGGRNQPQHF.

The chain has TRBV20-1 and TRBJ2-7; either TRBD1 or TRBD2 may fit D (5 bases each). The CDR3 sequence is 12 residues long. Trimming removed 3 bases from V and 4 bases from J, with 10 bases in between. Per the germline V gene, CDR1 is DFQATT and CDR2 is SNEGSKA (reference sequence). The CDR3: CSASRGRYEQYF. The CDR3 DNA sequence: TGCAGTGCTAGTAGGGGACGATACGAGCAGTACTTC.

This clonotype was seen a few times. The chain uses TRBV24-1 and TRBJ2-3; 8 bases map to TRBD1. Germline-derived CDR1 and CDR2 are KGHDR and SFDVKD. V gave up 6 bases and J gave up 4 bases; unmatched junction bases: 2. The CDR3 has 13 amino acids. This CDR3 is CATSQQGADTQYF. CDR3 bases: TGTGCCACCAGTCAACAGGGGGCAGATACGCAGTATTTT.

The chain links TRBV2 to TRBJ2-1; D is undetermined. The CDR3 covers 13 residues. Deletions cut 7 bases from V and 2 bases from J, with 9 bases between. Germline-derived CDR1 and CDR2 are SNHLY and FYNNEI. The CDR3 DNA reads TGTGCCAGCACCAACTCTCCCTACAATGAGCAGTTCTTC. Its translation: CASTNSPYNEQFF. The full variable domain, in which reference TRBV2 and TRBJ2-1 provide the parts outside the CDR3, is EPEVTQTPSHQVTQMGQEVILRCVPISNHLYFYWYRQILGQKVEFLVSFYNNEISEKSEIFDDQFSVERPDGSNFTLKIRSTKLEDSAMYFCASTNSPYNEQFFGPGTRLTVL.

This clonotype has only one observation. The CDR3 region is CASSPRTSGGEQFF. CDR3 nucleotides: TGTGCCAGCAGCCCCAGGACTAGCGGGGGCGAGCAGTTCTTC. The rearrangement uses TRBV7-6 and TRBJ2-1; TRBD2 aligns across 13 bases. The junction had 5 bases not matched to a gene; V was cut back by 5 bases and J by 10 bases. CDR1 and CDR2 from the germline V gene are SGHVS and FNYEAQ. This CDR3 has 14 residues.

J is TRBJ2-5 and V is TRBV5-1, with TRBD1 matching over 7 bases. Germline assignment: CDR1 SGHRS and CDR2 YFSETQ. CDR3 length: 13 residues. Trimming cost V 2 bases and J 3 bases; bases outside gene matches: 1. The CDR3 sequence: CASSFQGEETQYF. DNA for the CDR3: TGCGCCAGCAGCTTCCAGGGGGAAGAGACCCAGTACTTC.

The gene calls are TRBV19 and TRBJ2-7; a weak D match, TRBD2 (5 bases). Looked up from germline, CDR1 is LNHDA and CDR2 is SQIVND (reference sequence). Trimming cost V 4 bases and J 7 bases, with 17 bases left between them. The CDR3 length is 14 residues. Written as DNA, the CDR3 is TGTGCCAGTAGTACGAGGGCCCAGCCGGGGGAGCAGTACTTC. Translated, it gives CASSTRAQPGEQYF. Supplemented by reference TRBV19 and TRBJ2-7, the full variable domain reads DGGITQSPKYLFRKEGQNVTLSCEQNLNHDAMYWYRQDPGQGLRLIYYSQIVNDFQKGDIAEGYSVSREKKESFPLTVTSAQKNPTAFYLCASSTRAQPGEQYFGPGTRLTVT.

This clonotype showed up just a few times. This rearrangement joins TRBV27 to TRBJ1-6; a weak D match, TRBD1 (5 bases). CDR3 length: 14 residues. Between the trimmed V and J ends, which lost 7 bases and 8 bases, there was a span of 15 bases. CDR1 is MNHEY, CDR2 SMNVEV, per germline (reference sequence). The CDR3 region has the DNA TGTGCCAGCACCCCTCGAGGGACGGATTCACCCCTCCACTTT. Protein sequence: CASTPRGTDSPLHF.

This clonotype was seen only a few times. The V and J genes are TRBV10-3 and TRBJ2-5, with 8 bases identical to TRBD1. Germline V lookup: CDR1 ENHRY, CDR2 SYGVKD. V shed 2 bases, J shed 4 bases, and the junction held 3 bases outside the gene matches. The CDR3 is 14 amino acids. The CDR3 DNA is TGTGCCATCAGTGAGAGTACAGGGGGAGAGACCCAGTACTTC. Amino acids: CAISESTGGETQYF.